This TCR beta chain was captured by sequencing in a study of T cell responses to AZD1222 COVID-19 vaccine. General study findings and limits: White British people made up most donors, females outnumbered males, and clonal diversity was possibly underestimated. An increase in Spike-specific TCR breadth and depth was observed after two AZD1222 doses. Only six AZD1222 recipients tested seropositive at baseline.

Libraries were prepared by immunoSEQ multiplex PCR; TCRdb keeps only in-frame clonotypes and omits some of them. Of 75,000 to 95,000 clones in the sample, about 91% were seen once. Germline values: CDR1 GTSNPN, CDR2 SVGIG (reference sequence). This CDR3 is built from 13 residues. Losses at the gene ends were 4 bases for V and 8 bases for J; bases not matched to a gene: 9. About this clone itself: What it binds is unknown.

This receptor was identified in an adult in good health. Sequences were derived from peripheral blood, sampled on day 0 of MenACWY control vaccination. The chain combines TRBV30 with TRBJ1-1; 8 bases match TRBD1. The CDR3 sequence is CAWTDRVHREAFF. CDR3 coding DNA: TGTGCCTGGACGGACAGGGTCCATCGGGAAGCTTTCTTT.